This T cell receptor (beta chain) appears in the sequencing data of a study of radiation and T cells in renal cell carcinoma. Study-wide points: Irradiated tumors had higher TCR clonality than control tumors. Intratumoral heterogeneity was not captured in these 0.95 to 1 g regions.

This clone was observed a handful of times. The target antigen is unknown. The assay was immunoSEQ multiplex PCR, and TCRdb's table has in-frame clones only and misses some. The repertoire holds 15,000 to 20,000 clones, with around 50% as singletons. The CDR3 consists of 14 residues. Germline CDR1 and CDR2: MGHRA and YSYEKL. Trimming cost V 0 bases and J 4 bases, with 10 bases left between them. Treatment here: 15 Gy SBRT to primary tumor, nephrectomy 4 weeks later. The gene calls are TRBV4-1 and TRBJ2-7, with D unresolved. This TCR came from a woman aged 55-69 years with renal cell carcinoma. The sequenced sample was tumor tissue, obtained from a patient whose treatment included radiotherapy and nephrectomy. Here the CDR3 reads CASSQDSAFYEQYF. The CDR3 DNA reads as TGCGCCAGCAGCCAAGATTCGGCCTTTTACGAGCAGTACTTC.